The following is a T cell receptor (beta chain) sequence with its context. No antigen is known for it. At one end the junction does not follow the germline gene, possibly because of a read error. The record originates from a study of T cells in Graves' hyperthyroidism and ophthalmopathy. General study results and limits: The model made its ophthalmopathy prediction, and onset followed a median roughly six months later. Ophthalmopathy was told apart from stable hyperthyroidism by a 13 V-J model. Blood samples included most of the expanded thyroid clonotypes exceeding 0.001.

Ophthalmopathy in the patients scored at least 3 on Clinical Activity Score and at least 4 on NOSPECS grade, lasting under 3 months. RNA transcripts were the template for amplifying TCR beta CDR3 regions. The HTBI set primed first-round TCR CDR3 RT-PCR. TCRdb fed the multiplex PCR reads into MiXCR, producing one record per CDR3 protein. The table lists about 640,000 distinct CDR3 sequences, less than 25% of them singletons. CDR1 KGHSH and CDR2 LQKENI come from the germline V gene. This CDR3 has 14 residues. This TCR came from a man in his thirties or forties with Graves' ophthalmopathy. Sequenced input: blood. This sequence joins TRBV18 and TRBJ2-5; D may match TRBD1 or TRBD2 (6 bases each). The CDR3: CASSPLEGGETQCF. The DNA of the CDR3 is TGTGCCAGCTCACCTCTCGAGGGGGGAGAGACCCAGTGCTTC.